This T cell receptor beta chain is from a study of beta chain features in type 1 diabetes. Study summary: No patient-donor differences in age, gender, total cells or subset yield. Summed over all samples, the examined sorted cells came to some 99 million.

V lost 6 bases and J 5 bases, leaving 18 bases between the germline ends. The V gene's germline CDR1 is MGHRA and CDR2 YSYEKL. CDR3 size: 15 residues. Points from the study as a whole: Naive, central memory and Treg TCRB repertoires seemed to resemble each other more closely in patients than they did in healthy donors. TCRB CDR3s from Type 1 diabetes patients were moderately but significantly shorter in all four CD4+ subsets. The influence of HLA type on TCRB rearrangement stayed undetermined.

Sequenced material consisted of expressed TCRB transcripts (all of the isolated RNA was reverse transcribed). The assay was immunoSEQ multiplex PCR, and TCRdb's table has in-frame clones only and misses some. The repertoire holds hundreds of thousands of clones, with 11% as singletons. As concerns this clone: The antigen is undetermined.

This chain joins TRBV4-1 and TRBJ2-3; no reliable D call. Sequenced material: naive CD4+ T cells from blood. The TCR was taken from a young man with type 1 diabetes. CDR3 sequence: CASRRRSLPGDTQYF. The CDR3, as DNA: TGCGCCAGCAGAAGGCGGTCCCTTCCCGGAGATACGCAGTATTTT.